This is a list of T cell receptor beta chains from one sample in a study of blood T cells in healthy people across ages. From the 5' RACE reads, TCRdb called clonotypes with MiXCR, one entry per CDR3 protein. The sample includes approximately 880,000 distinct CDR3 sequences, around 48% of them seen just once. The sequenced sample was blood. The receptors were sampled from a man aged 25-40 years in good health. CDR3s include the opening cysteine and the closing phenylalanine or tryptophan. Each record gives: J gene, V gene, D gene, clone size, CDR3 DNA, CDR3 protein. A D gene is named only where the DNA matches it firmly. Expanded clones get a size class; other rows say once, few or many, or leave the size out.

TRBJ2-7,TRBV12-3/TRBV12-4,TRBD2,-,TGTGCCAGCAGGACTCTAGCGGGGGTCACCCACGAGCAGTACTTC,CASRTLAGVTHEQYF
TRBJ1-5,TRBV5-1,-,-,TGCGCCAGCAGCTTGGCAGGCACTAGCAATCAGCCCCAGCATTTT,CASSLAGTSNQPQHF
TRBJ2-7,TRBV6-1,-,many,TGTGCCAGCAGTCCACTCGCCTACGAGCAGTACTTC,CASSPLAYEQYF
TRBJ2-3,TRBV7-3,-,few,TGTGCCAGCAGCTTAGGTCCTGGCGTGGGCACAGATACGCAGTATTTT,CASSLGPGVGTDTQYF
TRBJ1-2,TRBV28,-,-,TGTGCCAGCACCCAGGGGATTGCTAACTATGGCTACACCTTC,CASTQGIANYGYTF
TRBJ2-7,TRBV7-2,TRBD2,-,TGTGCCAGCAGCGCGGGGGTCGCCAACGAGCAGTACTTC,CASSAGVANEQYF
TRBJ1-1,TRBV9,TRBD1,-,TGTGCCAGCAGCGCAACAGGGGGCGGATTTACTGAAGCTTTCTTT,CASSATGGGFTEAFF
TRBJ1-1,TRBV20-1,-,-,TGCAGTGCTAGGACGTGGGCTACCACTGAAGCTTTCTTT,CSARTWATTEAFF
TRBJ2-5,TRBV4-2,TRBD2,-,TGTGCCAGCAGCCAAGATCGGGCCACTAGCGGTGAGCAGTACTTC,CASSQDRATSGEQYF
TRBJ2-7,TRBV10-2,TRBD1,many,TGCGCCAGCAGGCATTACAGGGGGCACTCCTACGAGCAGTACTTC,CASRHYRGHSYEQYF
TRBJ2-1,TRBV12-3/TRBV12-4,TRBD1,few,TGTGCCAGCAGCCCCGGACAGGGCCCTATCAATGAGCAGTTCTTC,CASSPGQGPINEQFF
TRBJ2-5,TRBV20-1,TRBD2,few,TGCAGTGCTAGAGATTTGGCGACTAGCGGGGTGGAGACCCAGTACTTC,CSARDLATSGVETQYF
TRBJ2-1,TRBV3-1,-,-,TGTGCCAGCAGCCAAGGGACCCTGCAGGGGGGCCGGAGGGATGAGCAGTTCTTC,CASSQGTLQGGRRDEQFF
TRBJ1-4,TRBV6-6,TRBD1,-,TGTGCCAGCAGGGACCAGGGGGCGGGGAGTAATGAAAAACTGTTTTTT,CASRDQGAGSNEKLFF
TRBJ1-2,TRBV7-2,TRBD1,-,TGTGCCAGCACCGAGGACAGGCAGAACTATGGCTACACCTTC,CASTEDRQNYGYTF
TRBJ1-1,TRBV20-1,TRBD1,few,TGCAGTGCTAGCACAGGGGTGAACACTGAAGCTTTCTTT,CSASTGVNTEAFF
TRBJ1-1,TRBV6-5,-,-,TGTGCCAGCAGTTACTCGGTTGGAACTGAAGCTTTCTTT,CASSYSVGTEAFF
TRBJ2-7,TRBV3-1,-,-,TGTGCCAGCAGCCAAGAATGGCGGGGTTGGACCGAGCAGTACTTC,CASSQEWRGWTEQYF
TRBJ2-5,TRBV30,-,-,TGTGCCGGGAGTGGACTCCAAGAGACCCAGTACTTC,CAGSGLQETQYF
TRBJ2-1,TRBV3-1,TRBD1,-,TGTGCCAGCAGCACTGCGGACAGGGTCAATGAGCAGTTCTTC,CASSTADRVNEQFF
TRBJ2-5,TRBV10-3,TRBD2,-,TGTGCCAGCGGGGGGGGGACGGAGACCCAGTACTTC,CASGGGTETQYF
TRBJ2-7,TRBV5-1,-,few,TGCGCCAGCAGCTCCGGACAGATTGCCGAGCAGTACTTC,CASSSGQIAEQYF
TRBJ1-5,TRBV19,-,-,TGTGCCAGTATGCAGTATAGCAATCAGCCCCAGCATTTT,CASMQYSNQPQHF
TRBJ2-7,TRBV7-8,TRBD1,few,TGTGCCAGCAGCATCGACAGGGAACTGTTCTTCGAGCAGTACTTC,CASSIDRELFFEQYF
TRBJ2-7,TRBV6-2/TRBV6-3,-,few,TGTGCCAGCAGTTATCCCGGGACGGGGATCTACGAGCAGTACTTC,CASSYPGTGIYEQYF
TRBJ2-3,TRBV5-1,-,few,TGCGCCAGCAGCGTGGGCATCTTAGATACGCAGTATTTT,CASSVGILDTQYF
TRBJ2-3,TRBV7-9,-,many,TGTGCCAGCAGCTCAGATACGCAGTATTTT,CASSSDTQYF
TRBJ2-1,TRBV6-5,TRBD2,-,TGTGCCAGCAGTTACTCGATATCTAGCGGGGATAGCTCCTACAATGAGCAGTTCTTC,CASSYSISSGDSSYNEQFF
TRBJ2-3,TRBV7-6,TRBD2,-,TGTGCCAGCAGCTTATTTACTAGCGGGAACACAGATACGCAGTATTTT,CASSLFTSGNTDTQYF
TRBJ2-3,TRBV7-2,TRBD2,few,TGTGCCAGCAGCTTAGGAGGGACTAGCGGGGGAGGTGGAGATACGCAGTATTTT,CASSLGGTSGGGGDTQYF
TRBJ2-6,TRBV28,-,few,TGTGCCAGCAGACCAACTTCCGGGGCCAACGTCCTGACTTTC,CASRPTSGANVLTF
TRBJ1-2,TRBV5-1,-,many,TGCGCCAGCAGCTTGGGCTTCAGGGATATGGGCTATGGCTACACCTTC,CASSLGFRDMGYGYTF
TRBJ2-7,TRBV20-1,TRBD2,-,TGCAGTGCTAGAGGGACTAGCGGCTTCTACGAGCAGTACTTC,CSARGTSGFYEQYF
TRBJ2-7,TRBV28,TRBD2,many,TGTGCCAGTTTGCGGGGGAACTACGAGCAGTACTTC,CASLRGNYEQYF
TRBJ2-5,TRBV18,-,-,TGTGCCAGCTCACTATCCCGGACAGAACAAGAGACCCAGTACTTC,CASSLSRTEQETQYF
TRBJ1-6,TRBV20-1,TRBD1,few,TGCAGTGCTAGAACCGGGACAGCCAATTCACCCCTCCACTTT,CSARTGTANSPLHF
TRBJ2-5,TRBV29-1,-,-,TGCAGCGTTGAAGACAGGGGACAAGAGACCCAGTACTTC,CSVEDRGQETQYF
TRBJ2-1,TRBV20-1,TRBD2,-,TGCAGTGCTCCTGTAGCGGGGGGCCGCAATGAGCAGTTCTTC,CSAPVAGGRNEQFF
TRBJ1-2,TRBV28,-,few,TGTGCCAGCAGCTCCGGGTCGACTCCTTATGGCTACACCTTC,CASSSGSTPYGYTF
TRBJ2-5,TRBV20-1,TRBD1,few,TGCAGTGCTAGAGATCCGGGACAGGCATTGGGGACCCAGTACTTC,CSARDPGQALGTQYF
TRBJ2-1,TRBV11-2,TRBD2,few,TGTGCCAGCAGCTTGGCCATTTTAGCGGGGGGAAACAATGAGCAGTTCTTC,CASSLAILAGGNNEQFF
TRBJ2-1,TRBV18,TRBD1,many,TGTGCCAGCTCACTTACAGGGGGCGTCTACAATGAGCAGTTCTTC,CASSLTGGVYNEQFF
TRBJ1-6,TRBV4-1,-,few,TGCGCCAGCAGCCAAGATTTCAACTTGGCGGGAGCCGCTGACTCACCCCTCCACTTT,CASSQDFNLAGAADSPLHF
TRBJ2-7,TRBV7-9,-,-,TGTGCCAGCAACGAACACCGGGACACTACCTACGAGCAGTACTTC,CASNEHRDTTYEQYF
TRBJ2-1,TRBV6-6,-,-,TGTGCCAGCACCGCCACAGACTCCTACAATGAGCAGTTCTTC,CASTATDSYNEQFF
TRBJ2-7,TRBV6-5,TRBD1,-,TGTGCCAGCAGTTACCGGACAGGGTGGCACGAGCAGTACTTC,CASSYRTGWHEQYF
TRBJ2-5,TRBV12-3/TRBV12-4,TRBD1,few,TGTGCCAGCAGCCTTACGACAGGGCCCGAGACCCAGTACTTC,CASSLTTGPETQYF
TRBJ2-5,TRBV7-6,-,once,TGTGCCAGCAGCGGAACGAATACTTTAGAGCAGTACTTC,CASSGTNTLEQYF
TRBJ2-4,TRBV11-3,-,-,TGTGCCAGCAGCACAGCCGGGACAAACATTCAGTACTTC,CASSTAGTNIQYF
TRBJ2-3,TRBV12-3/TRBV12-4,-,many,TGTGCCAGCAGTCCACCCGCAGGGCGGGACTTAATACAGGAGTATTTT,CASSPPAGRDLIQEYF
TRBJ2-7,TRBV3-1,-,-,TGTGCCAGCAGCCAAGCTCTACAGGCTTTCTACGAGCAGTACTTC,CASSQALQAFYEQYF
TRBJ2-7,TRBV3-1,-,-,TGTGCCAGCAGCCAAGGCCGGTACTCCTACAATGAGCAGTACTTC,CASSQGRYSYNEQYF
TRBJ2-7,TRBV4-1,TRBD1,-,TGCGCCGGCAGCCAAGGGACAGGGTCTTACGAGCAGTACTTC,CAGSQGTGSYEQYF
TRBJ2-3,TRBV5-1,TRBD2,few,TGCGCCAGCAGCACTAGCGGGGAGGTAACAGATACGCAGTATTTT,CASSTSGEVTDTQYF
TRBJ2-6,TRBV5-1,-,-,TGCGCCAGCAGGACTGTGGGCTCTGGGGCCAACGTCCTGACTTTC,CASRTVGSGANVLTF